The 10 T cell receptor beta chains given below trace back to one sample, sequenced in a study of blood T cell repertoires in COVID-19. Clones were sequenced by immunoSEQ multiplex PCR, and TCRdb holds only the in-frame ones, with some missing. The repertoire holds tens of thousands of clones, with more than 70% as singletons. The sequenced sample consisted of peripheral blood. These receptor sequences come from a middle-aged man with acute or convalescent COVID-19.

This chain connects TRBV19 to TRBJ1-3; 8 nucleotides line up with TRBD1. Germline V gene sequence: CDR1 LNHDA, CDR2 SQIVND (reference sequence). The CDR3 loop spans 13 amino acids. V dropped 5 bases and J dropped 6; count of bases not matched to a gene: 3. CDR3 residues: CASSQGAENTIYF. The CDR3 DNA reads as TGTGCCAGTAGTCAGGGGGCAGAAAACACCATATATTTT.

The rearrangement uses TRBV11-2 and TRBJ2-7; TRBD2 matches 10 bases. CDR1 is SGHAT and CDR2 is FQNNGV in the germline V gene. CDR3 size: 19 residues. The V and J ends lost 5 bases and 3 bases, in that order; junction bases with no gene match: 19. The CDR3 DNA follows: TGTGCCAGCAGCCGTCGCGGGCAGGGGGTAGCGGGGGGCCTCTACGAGCAGTACTTC. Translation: CASSRRGQGVAGGLYEQYF.

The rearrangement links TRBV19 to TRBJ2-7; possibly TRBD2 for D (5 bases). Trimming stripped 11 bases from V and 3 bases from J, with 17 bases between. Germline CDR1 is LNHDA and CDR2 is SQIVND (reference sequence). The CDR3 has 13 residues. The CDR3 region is CAHEGRPSYEQYF. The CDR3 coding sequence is TGTGCCCATGAGGGCAGGCCGAGCTACGAGCAGTACTTC.

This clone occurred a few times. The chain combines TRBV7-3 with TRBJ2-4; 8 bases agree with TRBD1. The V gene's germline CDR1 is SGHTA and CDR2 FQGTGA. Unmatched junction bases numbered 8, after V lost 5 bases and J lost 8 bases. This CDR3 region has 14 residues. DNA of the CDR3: TGTGCCAGCAGCACCACCGGGACAGGTGACATTCAGTACTTC. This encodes CASSTTGTGDIQYF.

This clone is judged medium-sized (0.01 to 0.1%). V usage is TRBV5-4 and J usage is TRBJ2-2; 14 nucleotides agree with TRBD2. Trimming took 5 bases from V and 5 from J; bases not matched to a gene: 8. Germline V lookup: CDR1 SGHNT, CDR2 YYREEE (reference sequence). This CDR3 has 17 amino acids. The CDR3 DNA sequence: TGTGCCAGCAGAGCAGGACTAGCGGGAGGTAATACCGGGGAGCTGTTTTTT. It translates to CASRAGLAGGNTGELFF.

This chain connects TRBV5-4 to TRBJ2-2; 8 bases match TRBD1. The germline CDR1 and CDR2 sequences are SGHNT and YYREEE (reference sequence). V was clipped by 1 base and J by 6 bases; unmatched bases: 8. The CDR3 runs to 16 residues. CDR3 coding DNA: TGTGCCAGCAGCTTGCGCCCGGGACAGGATGCCGGGGAGCTGTTTTTT. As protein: CASSLRPGQDAGELFF. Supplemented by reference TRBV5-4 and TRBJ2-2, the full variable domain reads ETGVTQSPTHLIKTRGQQVTLRCSSQSGHNTVSWYQQALGQGPQFIFQYYREEENGRGNFPPRFSGLQFPNYSSELNVNALELDDSALYLCASSLRPGQDAGELFFGEGSRLTVL.

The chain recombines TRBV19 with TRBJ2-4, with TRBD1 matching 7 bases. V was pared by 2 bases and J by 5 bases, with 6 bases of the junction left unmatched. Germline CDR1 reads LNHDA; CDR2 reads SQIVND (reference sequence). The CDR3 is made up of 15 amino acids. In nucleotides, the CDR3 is TGTGCCAGTAGTATAAGACAGGGAGAGGAAAACATTCAGTACTTC. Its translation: CASSIRQGEENIQYF.

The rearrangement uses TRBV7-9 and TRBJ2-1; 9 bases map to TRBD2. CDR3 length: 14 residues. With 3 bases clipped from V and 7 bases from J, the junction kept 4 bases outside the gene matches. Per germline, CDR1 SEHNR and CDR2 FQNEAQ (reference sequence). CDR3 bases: TGTGCCAGCAGCTTCCGCGGGAGGGGTAATGAGCAGTTCTTC. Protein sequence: CASSFRGRGNEQFF.

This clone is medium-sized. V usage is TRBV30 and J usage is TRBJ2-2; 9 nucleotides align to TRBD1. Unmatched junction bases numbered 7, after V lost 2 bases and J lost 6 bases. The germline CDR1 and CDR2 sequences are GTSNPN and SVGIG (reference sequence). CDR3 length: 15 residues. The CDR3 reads CAWSFRDRESGELFF. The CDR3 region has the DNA TGTGCCTGGAGTTTCCGGGACAGGGAATCCGGGGAGCTGTTTTTT.

The CDR3 DNA follows: TGTGCCACCTGGGATGGAGGAGTCGGGACCCAGTACTTC. This sequence encodes CATWDGGVGTQYF. The chain couples TRBV6-5 to TRBJ2-5, with TRBD2 as a possible D gene (5 bases). The CDR3 totals 13 residues. The germline V gene has CDR1 MNHEY and CDR2 SVGAGI. V lost 10 bases and J lost 7, with 19 bases in between.